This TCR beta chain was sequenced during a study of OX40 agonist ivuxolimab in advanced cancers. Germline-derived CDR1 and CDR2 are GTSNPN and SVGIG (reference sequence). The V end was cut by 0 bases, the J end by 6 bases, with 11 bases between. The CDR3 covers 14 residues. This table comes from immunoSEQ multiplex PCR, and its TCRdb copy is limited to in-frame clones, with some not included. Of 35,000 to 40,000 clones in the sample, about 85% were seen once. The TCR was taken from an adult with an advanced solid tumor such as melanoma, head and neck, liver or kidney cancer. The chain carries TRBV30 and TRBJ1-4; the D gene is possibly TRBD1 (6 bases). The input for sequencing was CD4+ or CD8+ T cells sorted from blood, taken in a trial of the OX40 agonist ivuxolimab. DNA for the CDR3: TGTGCCTGGAGTGTACCAGGGGTGGATGAAAAACTGTTTTTT. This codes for CAWSVPGVDEKLFF.